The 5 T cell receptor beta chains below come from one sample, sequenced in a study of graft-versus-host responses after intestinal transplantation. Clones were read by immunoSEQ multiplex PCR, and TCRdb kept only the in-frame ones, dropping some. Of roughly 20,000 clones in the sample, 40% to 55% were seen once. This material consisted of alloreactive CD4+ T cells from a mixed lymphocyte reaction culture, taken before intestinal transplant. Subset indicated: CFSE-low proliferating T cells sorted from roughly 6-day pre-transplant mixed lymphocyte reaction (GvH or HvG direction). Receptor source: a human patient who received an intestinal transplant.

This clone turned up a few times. For the CDR3, the DNA is TGTGCCAGTAGCAGCACCGGGACAGGGGTCTGGGCTGAAGCTTTCTTT. Translation: CASSSTGTGVWAEAFF. The chain is built from TRBV19 and TRBJ1-1; 10 nucleotides line up with TRBD1. The CDR3 has 16 amino acids. Trimming at V came to 6 bases and at J to 6 bases, leaving 13 bases not matched to a gene. Germline lookup yields CDR1 LNHDA and CDR2 SQIVND (reference sequence).

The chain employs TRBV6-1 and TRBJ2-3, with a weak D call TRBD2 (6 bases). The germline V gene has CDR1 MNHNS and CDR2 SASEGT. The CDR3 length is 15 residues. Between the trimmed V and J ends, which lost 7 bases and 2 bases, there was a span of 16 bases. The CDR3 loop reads CASKQYPGVTDTQYF. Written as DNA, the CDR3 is TGTGCCAGCAAGCAATACCCGGGAGTCACAGATACGCAGTATTTT.

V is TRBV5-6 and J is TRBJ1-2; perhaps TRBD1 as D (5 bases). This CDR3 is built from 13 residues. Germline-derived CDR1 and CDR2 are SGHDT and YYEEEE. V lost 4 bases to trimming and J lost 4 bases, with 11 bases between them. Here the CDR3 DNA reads TGTGCCAGCAGCACCAGGGTTTTCTATGGCTACACCTTC. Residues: CASSTRVFYGYTF.

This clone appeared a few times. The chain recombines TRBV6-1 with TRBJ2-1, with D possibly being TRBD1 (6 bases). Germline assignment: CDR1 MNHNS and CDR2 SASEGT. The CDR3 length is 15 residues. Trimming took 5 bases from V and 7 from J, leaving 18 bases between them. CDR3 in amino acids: CASSLKQGLWNEQFF. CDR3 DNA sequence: TGTGCCAGCAGTTTGAAACAGGGCCTCTGGAATGAGCAGTTCTTC.

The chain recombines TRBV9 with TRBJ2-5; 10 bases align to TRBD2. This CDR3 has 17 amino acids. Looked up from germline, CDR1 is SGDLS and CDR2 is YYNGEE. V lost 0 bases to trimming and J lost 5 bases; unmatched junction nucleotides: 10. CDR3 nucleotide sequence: TGTGCCAGCAGCGTAGGTTTCCAGCGGGGGGGCCGGGAGACCCAGTACTTC. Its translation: CASSVGFQRGGRETQYF.